These T cell receptor beta chains were read from a single sample in a study of cytomegalovirus exposure and HLA in healthy donors. This table comes from immunoSEQ multiplex PCR, and its TCRdb copy is limited to in-frame clones, with some not included. The data hold about 250,000 clones, with roughly 84% observed a single time. Sequencing was performed on PBMCs. The receptor source for this set is a girl aged 2 to 9 in good health and CMV-seronegative. Each CDR3 is given with its conserved first and last residue. Fields, in order: V gene, clone size, J gene, D gene, CDR3 DNA, CDR3 protein. A D gene is named only where the DNA matches it firmly. Only part of the rows carry a size: once, few, many, or a class if the clone is expanded.

TRBV5-1	few	TRBJ2-1	TRBD2	TGCGCCAGCAGCTTGGGGGTTCGGGGGGGGCTTTTCCGCCGCTCCTACAATGAGCAGTTCTTC	CASSLGVRGGLFRRSYNEQFF
TRBV5-1	NA	TRBJ1-1	TRBD1	TGCGCCAGCAGCATGACCACAGGGGCCACTGAAGCTTTCTTT	CASSMTTGATEAFF
TRBV5-5	NA	TRBJ2-2	TRBD2	TGTGCCAGCAGCTTGGTGGGACTATCGAACACCGGGGAGCTGTTTTTT	CASSLVGLSNTGELFF
TRBV10-2	NA	TRBJ2-3	TRBD2	TGCGCCAGCAGGGCTAGCGGGGGCACAGATACGCAGTATTTT	CASRASGGTDTQYF
TRBV19	few	TRBJ1-5	TRBD1	TGTGCCAGTACCCCGACAGGGGATCCCTATAGCAATCAGCCCCAGCATTTT	CASTPTGDPYSNQPQHF
TRBV5-1	few	TRBJ2-3	NA	TGCGCCAGCAGCACAGGTACAGGGATCGTTACGCAGTATTTT	CASSTGTGIVTQYF
TRBV4-1	NA	TRBJ2-5	TRBD2	TGCGCCAGCAGCTCTCCTCAAGCGGGGGGGCGGGAGACCCAGTACTTC	CASSSPQAGGRETQYF
TRBV6-5	NA	TRBJ2-7	TRBD1	TGTGCCAGCAGTTACTCGGGACAGGGTTCCTACGAGCAGTACTTC	CASSYSGQGSYEQYF
TRBV5-3	NA	TRBJ1-2	NA	TGTGCCAGAAGAGGGAGGACATTCCCTTATGGCTACACCTTC	CARRGRTFPYGYTF
TRBV4-1	once	TRBJ2-1	TRBD2	TGCGCCAGCAGCGAAAAACCCAGCGGGAATTCCTACAATGAGCAGTTCTTC	CASSEKPSGNSYNEQFF